This entry concerns a single TCR beta chain. Study processing details: Quantification of nucleated cells was approximated via reference gene primer amplification. Some clones are missing from TCRdb's copy, which holds only in-frame ones; the method was immunoSEQ multiplex PCR. That table gives V, J and clone size, and the DNA gave D and trimming. This table holds 210,000 or so clones, approximately 88% found once. V shed 7 bases and J shed 5 bases, with 14 bases lying between them. The CDR3 is 13 amino acids. CDR1 is SNHLY and CDR2 is FYNNEI in the germline V gene. These data originate in a study of blood T cell repertoires in COVID-19. Study information: Nucleic acid was either cDNA or gDNA, and it came from T cells, B-cell-depleted T cells, or PBMCs.

The source is a man aged 40-49 years with acute or convalescent COVID-19. The chain recombines TRBV2 with TRBJ1-2; D unresolved. Material: peripheral blood. CDR3: CASKNPRSYGYTF. CDR3 nucleotide sequence: TGTGCCAGCAAGAATCCGAGAAGTTATGGCTACACCTTC.